A selection of T cell receptor beta chains follows, all from one sample in a study of T cell responses to AZD1222 COVID-19 vaccine. Sequenced by immunoSEQ multiplex PCR; TCRdb stores in-frame clones only, minus some. The table has tens of thousands of clones, approximately 86% seen once. Sequencing used peripheral blood, obtained 28 days after the second AZD1222 dose. Receptors originate from an adult who received the AZD1222 COVID-19 vaccine. CDR3s include the opening cysteine and the closing phenylalanine or tryptophan. A D gene is named only where the DNA matches it firmly. Not every row has a clone size; where given, it reads once, few, many or a size class.

j_call | clone_size | cdr3_length | d_call | v_call | cdr3_aa | cdr3_nt
TRBJ2-1 | . | 16 | . | TRBV9 | CASSPSGGNLYNEQFF | TGTGCCAGCAGCCCTTCAGGGGGGAACCTCTACAATGAGCAGTTCTTC
TRBJ2-1 | . | 14 | . | TRBV6-6 | CASKRDRVENEQFF | TGTGCCAGTAAGAGGGACCGAGTGGAAAATGAGCAGTTCTTC
TRBJ1-2 | . | 16 | TRBD1 | TRBV4-1 | CASSQESPGGAYGYTF | TGCGCCAGCAGCCAAGAATCCCCAGGGGGCGCCTATGGCTACACCTTC
TRBJ2-7 | . | 15 | TRBD2 | TRBV13 | CASSPGLAGTYEQYF | TGTGCCAGCAGCCCGGGACTAGCGGGAACCTACGAGCAGTACTTC
TRBJ2-4 | . | 14 | . | TRBV5-1 | CASSLDGGSNIQYF | TGCGCCAGCAGCCTGGACGGAGGGTCAAACATTCAGTACTTC
TRBJ1-2 | . | 15 | . | TRBV6-2/TRBV6-3 | CASSYRASSNYGYTF | TGTGCCAGCAGTTATAGGGCGTCTTCTAACTATGGCTACACCTTC
TRBJ2-4 | . | 14 | TRBD1 | TRBV28 | CATLPGDRINIQYF | TGTGCCACCCTACCCGGGGACAGGATAAACATTCAGTACTTC
TRBJ2-2 | . | 16 | . | TRBV11-2 | CASSLSEGLNTGELFF | TGTGCCAGCAGCCTAAGCGAGGGGTTGAACACCGGGGAGCTGTTTTTT
TRBJ2-7 | . | 12 | . | TRBV30 | CAWSGGAYEQYF | TGTGCCTGGAGTGGTGGGGCCTACGAGCAGTACTTC
TRBJ1-2 | . | 15 | TRBD1 | TRBV9 | CASSGTGTGGIGYTF | TGTGCCAGCAGCGGAACCGGGACAGGGGGCATTGGCTACACCTTC
TRBJ2-3 | . | 15 | TRBD1 | TRBV29-1 | CSVGRDRGSTDTQYF | TGCAGCGTTGGACGGGACAGGGGGAGCACAGATACGCAGTATTTT
TRBJ1-3 | . | 14 | . | TRBV19 | CASSRGDSGNTIYF | TGTGCCAGTAGCAGGGGAGACTCTGGAAACACCATATATTTT
TRBJ2-5 | . | 13 | . | TRBV25-1 | CASSVAGAETQYF | TGTGCCAGCAGTGTAGCAGGGGCGGAGACCCAGTACTTC
TRBJ2-6 | . | 15 | TRBD2 | TRBV29-1 | CSVQRGGAGANVLTF | TGCAGCGTCCAACGCGGGGGGGCTGGGGCCAACGTCCTGACTTTC
TRBJ2-7 | . | 15 | TRBD2 | TRBV9 | CASSVGLAGSYEQYF | TGTGCCAGCAGCGTAGGTCTAGCGGGATCCTACGAGCAGTACTTC
TRBJ1-4 | . | 14 | TRBD1 | TRBV3-1/TRBV3-2 | CASSRDSWGEKLFF | TGTGCCAGCAGCCGGGACAGTTGGGGTGAAAAACTGTTTTTT
TRBJ2-7 | . | 14 | . | TRBV28 | CASSFFQGSYEQYF | TGTGCCAGCAGTTTCTTTCAGGGTTCCTACGAGCAGTACTTC
TRBJ1-1 | . | 15 | . | TRBV27 | CASPSRHFMNTEAFF | TGTGCCAGCCCCTCCCGACATTTCATGAACACTGAAGCTTTCTTT
TRBJ2-1 | . | 14 | TRBD1 | TRBV5-1 | CASSRDRADNEQFF | TGCGCCAGCAGTCGGGACAGGGCAGACAATGAGCAGTTCTTC
TRBJ2-3 | . | 19 | . | TRBV15 | CATSRVGAQWGAGTDTQYF | TGTGCCACCAGCAGAGTAGGGGCACAGTGGGGGGCAGGGACAGATACGCAGTATTTT
TRBJ1-4 | . | 14 | . | TRBV27 | CASGRWGPSEKLFF | TGTGCCAGCGGCCGATGGGGTCCAAGTGAAAAACTGTTTTTT
TRBJ2-3 | . | 15 | . | TRBV5-1 | CASSLEGKAADTQYF | TGCGCCAGCAGCTTGGAAGGGAAGGCGGCAGATACGCAGTATTTT
TRBJ1-2 | few | 13 | TRBD1 | TRBV27 | CASSLGQGHGYTF | TGTGCCAGCAGTTTAGGACAGGGGCATGGCTACACCTTC
TRBJ2-2 | . | 12 | . | TRBV6-5 | CASDQATGELFF | TGTGCCAGCGATCAGGCCACCGGGGAGCTGTTTTTT
TRBJ1-3 | . | 12 | . | TRBV28 | CASSLGKDTIYF | TGTGCCAGCAGCCTCGGGAAGGACACCATATATTTT
TRBJ1-2 | few | 13 | . | TRBV2 | CASNSGTLGGYTF | TGTGCCAGCAACTCAGGGACCCTCGGGGGCTACACCTTC
TRBJ2-3 | . | 15 | . | TRBV19 | CASSIRRADTDTQYF | TGTGCCAGTAGTATCCGGCGGGCGGACACAGATACGCAGTATTTT
TRBJ2-1 | . | 15 | . | TRBV11-1 | CASSQEGGDGNEQFF | TGTGCCAGCAGCCAGGAGGGGGGCGATGGCAATGAGCAGTTCTTC
TRBJ2-7 | . | 17 | TRBD2 | TRBV3-1/TRBV3-2 | CASSQVTSGRAGGEQYF | TGTGCCAGCAGCCAAGTAACGAGCGGGAGAGCGGGGGGCGAGCAGTACTTC
TRBJ2-7 | . | 14 | TRBD1 | TRBV20-1 | CSASTGTGLYEQYF | TGCAGTGCTAGTACCGGGACAGGGCTCTACGAGCAGTACTTC
TRBJ2-5 | . | 15 | TRBD1 | TRBV7-9 | CASSPRTGLGETQYF | TGTGCCAGCAGCCCCAGGACAGGGTTGGGAGAGACCCAGTACTTC
TRBJ1-5 | . | 14 | . | TRBV18 | CASSPGGGNQPQHF | TGTGCCAGCTCACCAGGGGGCGGCAATCAGCCCCAGCATTTT
TRBJ2-7 | . | 15 | . | TRBV7-6 | CASTSSGGAASEQYF | TGTGCCAGCACCTCATCTGGGGGGGCAGCGAGCGAGCAGTACTTC
TRBJ2-5 | . | 15 | . | TRBV11-2 | CASSSPRRTQETQYF | TGTGCCAGCAGCTCCCCCCGGCGGACCCAAGAGACCCAGTACTTC
TRBJ2-1 | . | 15 | TRBD2 | TRBV7-3 | CASSRGLALNNEQFF | TGTGCCAGCAGCCGAGGACTAGCGCTTAACAATGAGCAGTTCTTC
TRBJ2-1 | . | 15 | . | TRBV27 | CASRAAGRTYNEQFF | TGTGCCAGCAGGGCAGCGGGCCGAACCTACAATGAGCAGTTCTTC
TRBJ2-1 | . | 13 | . | TRBV6-5 | CASTTDLGDEQFF | TGTGCCAGCACGACAGACCTGGGAGATGAGCAGTTCTTC
TRBJ1-1 | . | 15 | TRBD1 | TRBV11-2 | CASSVGQGGVWRAFF | TGTGCCAGCAGCGTGGGACAGGGGGGGGTATGGAGGGCTTTCTTT
TRBJ2-7 | . | 18 | TRBD2 | TRBV28 | CASRNVGTSGRASYEQYF | TGTGCCAGCAGAAACGTCGGGACTAGCGGGAGGGCCTCCTACGAGCAGTACTTC
TRBJ2-3 | . | 15 | . | TRBV7-3 | CASSLVGDWRDTQYF | TGTGCCAGCAGCTTAGTTGGGGACTGGAGGGATACGCAGTATTTT
TRBJ1-1 | . | 14 | . | TRBV19 | CATRGTGRNTEAFF | TGTGCCACCCGAGGGACGGGGAGGAACACTGAAGCTTTCTTT
TRBJ2-1 | . | 15 | . | TRBV6-8 | CASRRGVSGYNEQFF | TGTGCCAGCAGAAGGGGGGTGAGCGGGTACAATGAGCAGTTCTTC
TRBJ1-1 | . | 18 | TRBD1 | TRBV25-1 | CASSSWGTGGPMNTEAFF | TGTGCCAGCAGTTCTTGGGGGACAGGGGGCCCCATGAACACTGAAGCTTTCTTT
TRBJ1-5 | . | 15 | TRBD1 | TRBV27 | CASSAGQGPNQPQHF | TGTGCCAGCAGTGCCGGACAGGGCCCTAATCAGCCCCAGCATTTT
TRBJ1-2 | . | 13 | . | TRBV28 | CASSLGGAYGYTF | TGTGCCAGCAGTCTCGGGGGCGCCTATGGCTACACCTTC
TRBJ2-7 | . | 14 | . | TRBV19 | CASSISDSSYEQYF | TGTGCCAGTAGTATTTCGGACAGCTCCTACGAGCAGTACTTC
TRBJ2-7 | once | 15 | TRBD2 | TRBV19 | CASSIGTSGSYEQYF | TGTGCCAGTAGTATTGGGACTAGCGGCTCCTACGAGCAGTACTTC
TRBJ2-7 | . | 13 | TRBD1 | TRBV28 | CATQGASIYEQYF | TGTGCCACACAGGGGGCCTCGATCTACGAGCAGTACTTC
TRBJ2-1 | . | 16 | TRBD1 | TRBV19 | CASSIGGQGRRSEQFF | TGTGCCAGTAGTATAGGAGGACAGGGACGGCGGAGTGAGCAGTTCTTC
TRBJ1-1 | . | 15 | . | TRBV2 | CASSEEGPRFTEAFF | TGTGCCAGCAGTGAAGAGGGTCCTAGGTTCACTGAAGCTTTCTTT
TRBJ2-7 | . | 14 | . | TRBV7-8 | CASSLAGRAHEQYF | TGTGCCAGCAGCTTAGCCGGCAGGGCCCACGAGCAGTACTTC
TRBJ2-7 | . | 11 | . | TRBV7-9 | CASRWGDEQYF | TGTGCCAGCAGGTGGGGTGACGAGCAGTACTTC
TRBJ1-5 | . | 12 | . | TRBV27 | CASSRINQPQHF | TGTGCCAGCAGCCGTATCAATCAGCCCCAGCATTTT
TRBJ1-2 | . | 12 | . | TRBV3-1/TRBV3-2 | CASSHGGLGYTF | TGTGCCAGCAGCCACGGAGGTTTGGGCTACACCTTC
TRBJ2-1 | . | 17 | TRBD2 | TRBV11-3 | CASSPLGGTIMPNEQFF | TGTGCCAGCAGCCCGCTGGGGGGGACTATAATGCCGAATGAGCAGTTCTTC
TRBJ1-1 | . | 15 | . | TRBV28 | CASSLMVGADTEAFF | TGTGCCAGCAGTTTAATGGTAGGGGCGGACACTGAAGCTTTCTTT
TRBJ2-1 | . | 11 | . | TRBV30 | CAWTPIGQQFF | TGTGCCTGGACCCCGATTGGACAGCAGTTCTTC
TRBJ1-1 | . | 15 | . | TRBV19 | CASTRTTYLNTEAFF | TGTGCCAGTACAAGGACAACCTATTTGAACACTGAAGCTTTCTTT
TRBJ2-7 | . | 13 | . | TRBV12-3/TRBV12-4 | CASSLWTAYEQYF | TGTGCCAGCAGTTTATGGACAGCCTACGAGCAGTACTTC